A single sample is the source of the 31 T cell receptor beta chains below, sequenced in a study of shared clonotypes between healthy human individuals. Method: immunoSEQ multiplex PCR; TCRdb's copy keeps in-frame clones and lacks some. The sample holds around 2.5 million clones; 80% to 95% are singletons and the top ten take 0.36%. The sample comprised naive CD4+ T cells from PBMCs. The sample's subset: CD45RA+ positively selected. The receptors derive from a young man in good health. Some clones in this sample may be carry-over from other donors' samples.

This chain links TRBV5-4 with TRBJ2-7; D uncertain. Germline CDR1 is SGHNT and CDR2 is YYREEE (reference sequence). This CDR3 is 15 amino acids long. V lost 0 bases and J lost 0, with 10 bases in between. CDR3 sequence (DNA): TGTGCCAGCAGCTTGGTAGGCACGAACTCCTACGAGCAGTACTTC. Its protein product is CASSLVGTNSYEQYF.

This chain uses TRBV6-5 with TRBJ2-7, with TRBD2 matching 7 bases. Germline V CDR1 and CDR2: MNHEY, SVGAGI. The CDR3 extends over 13 amino acids. The V gene end was trimmed by 7 bases and the J gene end by 2 bases; junction bases not matched to a gene: 5. The CDR3 loop is CASTREATYEQYF. The CDR3 bases are TGTGCCAGCACTCGGGAGGCTACCTACGAGCAGTACTTC.

For this clone: This may stem from a read error, because a much larger clone lies one nucleotide away. The chain has TRBV7-2 and TRBJ1-1, with TRBD1 as a possible D gene (5 bases). The germline V and J ends were trimmed by 3 bases and 5 bases, with 10 bases remaining between them. Germline CDR1 SGHTA, CDR2 FQGNSA. The CDR3 length is 13 residues. CDR3 amino acids: CASSLARETEAFF. DNA for the CDR3: TGTGCCAGCAGCTTGGCCAGGGAGACTGAAGCTTTCTTT.

The V and J genes are TRBV28 and TRBJ1-1; 9 bases agree with TRBD1. This CDR3 comprises 15 residues. Germline V gene data show CDR1 as MDHEN and CDR2 as SYDVKM. The junction had 11 bases not matched to a gene; V was cut back by 6 bases and J by 6 bases. DNA for the CDR3: TGTGCCAGCAGGGCACAGGGGGCGCGGGGGGCTGAAGCTTTCTTT. This codes for CASRAQGARGAEAFF. Complete variable domain (other parts from reference TRBV28 and TRBJ1-1): DVKVTQSSRYLVKRTGEKVFLECVQDMDHENMFWYRQDPGLGLRLIYFSYDVKMKEKGDIPEGYSVSREKKERFSLILESASTNQTSMYLCASRAQGARGAEAFFGQGTRLTVV.

The CDR3 DNA follows: TGTGCCAGCAGTGAGACTCAGGGGTTGAATCAGCCCCAGCATTTT. Translation gives CASSETQGLNQPQHF. The chain uses TRBV6-1 and TRBJ1-5, with D perhaps matching TRBD1 (6 bases). The CDR3 covers 15 residues. Germline-derived CDR1 and CDR2 are MNHNS and SASEGT. Trimming shortened V by 3 bases and J by 4 bases, and 13 bases separated the two germline ends.

The V call is TRBV18, the J call TRBJ1-2; the match to TRBD1 covers 9 bases. Germline V gives CDR1 KGHSH, CDR2 LQKENI. CDR3 size: 15 residues. Trimming cost V 5 bases and J 0 bases; bases outside gene matches: 4. Here the CDR3 reads CASSAGQGTNYGYTF. As DNA, the CDR3 is TGTGCCAGCTCAGCCGGACAGGGGACTAACTATGGCTACACCTTC.

The V gene is TRBV6-1, the J gene TRBJ2-1; maybe TRBD1 (6 bases). The CDR3 is made up of 15 amino acids. The V gene lost 8 bases and the J gene lost 0 bases, with 14 bases spanning the gap. Germline V gives CDR1 MNHNS, CDR2 SASEGT. For the CDR3, the DNA is TGTGCCAGCGGGCCCCAGGGGTACTCCTACAATGAGCAGTTCTTC. Encoded protein: CASGPQGYSYNEQFF.

This chain uses TRBV18 with TRBJ2-3; D is perhaps TRBD2 (6 bases). The CDR3 has 15 residues. Germline V gene data show CDR1 as KGHSH and CDR2 as LQKENI. Trimming cost V 0 bases and J 4 bases, with 11 bases left between them. Written as DNA, the CDR3 is TGTGCCAGCTCACCACCCGCAGCGGGCGCAGATACGCAGTATTTT. Protein product: CASSPPAAGADTQYF.

The chain employs TRBV5-1 and TRBJ2-5; D perhaps matches TRBD1 (6 bases). V was cut by 3 bases and J by 3 bases, with 9 bases left in between. Germline CDR1 is SGHRS and CDR2 is YFSETQ. The CDR3 spans 13 residues. CDR3 nucleotides: TGCGCCAGCAGCTCATCAGGGGAAGAGACCCAGTACTTC. Its translation: CASSSSGEETQYF. The complete variable domain, with remaining parts taken from reference TRBV5-1 and TRBJ2-5, reads KAGVTQTPRYLIKTRGQQVTLSCSPISGHRSVSWYQQTPGQGLQFLFEYFSETQRNKGNFPGRFSGRQFSNSRSEMNVSTLELGDSALYLCASSSSGEETQYFGPGTRLLVL.

This chain joins TRBV27 and TRBJ2-1, with 9 positions matching TRBD2. The junction had 7 bases not matched to a gene; V was cut back by 6 bases and J by 13 bases. This CDR3 spans 12 amino acids. CDR1 and CDR2 from the germline V gene are MNHEY and SMNVEV (reference sequence). The CDR3 here is CASRSAGLAQFF. In DNA, the CDR3 is TGTGCCAGCAGATCAGCGGGACTAGCCCAGTTCTTC.

The V gene is TRBV29-1, the J gene TRBJ1-1; D remains ambiguous. CDR3 size: 13 residues. The V end lost 3 bases, the J end lost 0 bases, and 8 bases lay between the germline ends. Germline V gene data show CDR1 as SQVTM and CDR2 as ANQGSEA. CDR3 amino acids: CSVDGPLNTEAFF. CDR3 DNA: TGCAGCGTTGATGGGCCGCTGAACACTGAAGCTTTCTTT. The full variable domain, rest sourced from reference TRBV29-1 and TRBJ1-1, is SAVISQKPSRDICQRGTSLTIQCQVDSQVTMMFWYRQQPGQSLTLIATANQGSEATYESGFVIDKFPISRPNLTFSTLTVSNMSPEDSSIYLCSVDGPLNTEAFFGQGTRLTVV.

About this clone itself: Distinct nucleotide sequences in the sample also encode this CDR3. J is TRBJ2-7 and V is TRBV5-4; 9 bases are shared with TRBD1. Germline V gene lookup returns CDR1 SGHNT and CDR2 YYREEE (reference sequence). V trimming: 4 bases; J trimming: 1 base; junction bases outside the gene matches: 6. The length of the CDR3 is 15 residues. The CDR3 nucleotides read TGTGCCAGCAGCCCGGACAGGGGCCGGTCCTACGAGCAGTACTTC. It specifies CASSPDRGRSYEQYF.

With respect to this clone: At the DNA level, this CDR3 is encoded by other sequences in the same sample as well. The chain uses TRBV28 and TRBJ1-4; D might be TRBD1 (6 bases). The germline CDR1 and CDR2 sequences are MDHEN and SYDVKM. This CDR3 contains 15 residues. V gave up 3 bases and J gave up 2 bases, with 10 bases separating them. CDR3 protein: CASSFSGATNEKLFF. The DNA of the CDR3 is TGTGCCAGCAGTTTCTCAGGGGCGACTAATGAAAAACTGTTTTTT.

This clone was seen only a few times. V and J are TRBV4-1 and TRBJ1-3; tentative D call: TRBD1 (5 bases). Germline loops: CDR1 MGHRA, CDR2 YSYEKL. CDR3 length: 16 residues. The germline V and J ends were trimmed by 3 bases and 2 bases, with 14 bases remaining between them. CDR3 amino acids: CASSHAGPRAGNTIYF. CDR3 in DNA: TGCGCCAGCAGCCATGCGGGACCGCGGGCTGGAAACACCATATATTTT.

The CDR3 sequence is CASSHVFSGNTIYF. CDR3 in DNA: TGTGCCAGCAGCCACGTCTTCTCTGGAAACACCATATATTTT. The chain joins TRBV14 to TRBJ1-3; no firm D call. There are 14 residues in the CDR3. The V and J ends lost 3 bases and 0 bases respectively, with 6 bases between them. Germline V gene sequence: CDR1 SGHDN, CDR2 FVKESK.

This chain connects TRBV18 to TRBJ2-1; 9 nucleotides align to TRBD2. The junction had 7 bases not matched to a gene; V was cut back by 2 bases and J by 5 bases. Germline CDR1 KGHSH, CDR2 LQKENI. The CDR3 runs to 16 residues. CDR3 sequence (DNA): TGTGCCAGCTCACCAGACGGTAGCGGGGGCCACAATGAGCAGTTCTTC. It encodes CASSPDGSGGHNEQFF.

The chain carries TRBV4-3 and TRBJ2-1; a possible D gene is TRBD1 (6 bases). Germline V gene data show CDR1 as LGHNA and CDR2 as YSLEER. The CDR3 sequence is 18 residues long. V gave up 1 base and J gave up 6 bases, with 22 bases separating them. The CDR3 sequence is CASSQGRTVWGRVNEQFF. The DNA for the CDR3 is TGCGCCAGCAGCCAAGGTAGGACAGTATGGGGGCGAGTCAATGAGCAGTTCTTC.

This sequence joins TRBV6-5 and TRBJ1-5; D gene unclear. The V gene lost 2 bases and the J gene lost 4 bases, with 12 bases spanning the gap. This CDR3 is built from 15 residues. CDR1 MNHEY and CDR2 SVGAGI come from the germline V gene. Here the CDR3 DNA reads TGTGCCAGCAGTTACCCCACTTCTGGAAATCAGCCCCAGCATTTT. The encoded protein is CASSYPTSGNQPQHF.

This sequence joins TRBV28 and TRBJ2-1, with 10 bases aligning to TRBD2. Unmatched junction bases numbered 9, after V lost 6 bases and J lost 7 bases. The germline gives CDR1 MDHEN, CDR2 SYDVKM. This CDR3 has 15 residues. The CDR3 spells CASSLTSGQRNEQFF. CDR3 DNA sequence: TGTGCCAGCAGCCTGACTAGCGGGCAACGTAATGAGCAGTTCTTC.

The gene calls are TRBV4-2 and TRBJ2-3; 8 nucleotides match TRBD2. Trimming took 0 bases from V and 1 from J; bases not matched to a gene: 6. CDR3 length: 17 amino acids. CDR1 LGHNA and CDR2 YNFKEQ come from the germline V gene. CDR3 protein: CASSQEKVREGTDTQYF. CDR3 in DNA: TGTGCCAGCAGCCAAGAGAAAGTGCGGGAGGGCACAGATACGCAGTATTTT.

The V gene is TRBV4-2, the J gene TRBJ1-3; perhaps TRBD1 as D (5 bases). CDR3 length: 15 residues. V was shortened by 1 base and J by 4 bases, with 11 bases between the two germline ends. Germline V gene sequence: CDR1 LGHNA, CDR2 YNFKEQ. In DNA form, the CDR3 reads TGTGCCAGCAGCCAAGGGGGCAAATACGGAAACACCATATATTTT. This sequence encodes CASSQGGKYGNTIYF.

The V gene is TRBV25-1, the J gene TRBJ2-5; 11 nucleotides align to TRBD2. There are 18 residues in the CDR3. Germline assignment: CDR1 MGHDK and CDR2 SYGVNS. Trimming cost V 1 base and J 2 bases; bases outside gene matches: 9. The CDR3 loop reads CASSEFRLAGGGQETQYF. The CDR3 DNA sequence: TGTGCCAGCAGTGAATTTAGGCTAGCGGGAGGTGGGCAAGAGACCCAGTACTTC. The complete variable domain, with remaining parts taken from reference TRBV25-1 and TRBJ2-5, reads EADIYQTPRYLVIGTGKKITLECSQTMGHDKMYWYQQDPGMELHLIHYSYGVNSTEKGDLSSESTVSRIRTEHFPLTLESARPSHTSQYLCASSEFRLAGGGQETQYFGPGTRLLVL.

This chain joins TRBV10-3 and TRBJ1-2; no clear D. This CDR3 has 16 amino acids. The V gene's germline CDR1 is ENHRY and CDR2 SYGVKD. The ends were cut back, 6 bases at V and 1 base at J, with 18 bases in the middle. The CDR3 coding sequence is TGTGCCATCAGCGGGAGGCAGTACCTAGATAACTATGGCTACACCTTC. Its translation is CAISGRQYLDNYGYTF.

This clone occurred once. CDR3 sequence reads: CATSRDPPISNQPQHF. The DNA of the CDR3 is TGTGCCACCAGCAGAGATCCCCCCATCAGCAATCAGCCCCAGCATTTT. The chain employs TRBV15 and TRBJ1-5; no clear D gene. There are 16 residues in the CDR3. Germline values: CDR1 LNHNV, CDR2 YYDKDF (reference sequence). V lost 0 bases and J 1 base, leaving 10 bases between the germline ends.

The chain joins TRBV9 to TRBJ2-1, with D unresolved. Per the germline V gene, CDR1 is SGDLS and CDR2 is YYNGEE. The CDR3 runs 17 residues. Trimming took 0 bases from V and 0 from J, leaving 13 bases between them. DNA for the CDR3: TGTGCCAGCAGCGTAGCGGATTCTAGAAACTCCTACAATGAGCAGTTCTTC. Protein sequence: CASSVADSRNSYNEQFF.

The table lists this clone with a count of one. The J gene is TRBJ1-5, the V gene TRBV27; the D gene is possibly TRBD1 (5 bases). Germline V gene sequence: CDR1 MNHEY, CDR2 SMNVEV (reference sequence). Trimming left V 6 bases short and J 0 bases short, with 12 bases between. CDR3 length equals 15 residues. The CDR3 sequence: CASSPGTLSNQPQHF. In DNA, the CDR3 is TGTGCCAGCAGCCCCGGGACTCTTAGCAATCAGCCCCAGCATTTT.

J is TRBJ2-1 and V is TRBV18, with TRBD2 matching 7 bases. Germline CDR1 KGHSH, CDR2 LQKENI. The CDR3 has 14 amino acids. Trimming at V came to 0 bases and at J to 8 bases, leaving 4 bases not matched to a gene. The CDR3 nucleotides read TGTGCCAGCTCACCACCGGGACTAATCGATGAGCAGTTCTTC. Protein product: CASSPPGLIDEQFF.

V and J are TRBV4-2 and TRBJ2-7, with TRBD1 matching 9 bases. CDR1 and CDR2 (germline): LGHNA, YNFKEQ. The CDR3 consists of 14 residues. Trimming removed 5 bases from V and 4 bases from J; junction bases left unmatched: 6. In DNA form, the CDR3 reads TGTGCCAGCAGCTCTGGGGACAGGGTTTACGAGCAGTACTTC. This translates into CASSSGDRVYEQYF.

The chain is built from TRBV9 and TRBJ2-7; D perhaps matches TRBD1 (5 bases). With 8 bases removed from V and 3 bases from J, the gap between germline ends came to 24 bases. CDR3 length: 16 residues. The V gene's germline CDR1 is SGDLS and CDR2 YYNGEE. In DNA form, the CDR3 reads TGTGCCAGTCTACCCTCGCCCGGACACCCACTCTACGAGCAGTACTTC. This encodes CASLPSPGHPLYEQYF.

The genes are TRBV4-3 and TRBJ2-1; possibly TRBD2 for D (5 bases). Trimming stripped 0 bases from V and 4 bases from J, with 10 bases between. The CDR3 extends over 15 amino acids. Germline V CDR1 and CDR2: LGHNA, YSLEER. This CDR3 reads CASSQERGPYNEQFF. CDR3 coding DNA: TGCGCCAGCAGCCAAGAGAGAGGGCCGTACAATGAGCAGTTCTTC.

The rearrangement links TRBV7-9 to TRBJ2-7; no clear D. The CDR3 contains 13 residues. In germline, CDR1 is SEHNR, CDR2 FQNEAQ (reference sequence). V gave up 3 bases and J gave up 1 base, with 7 bases separating them. The CDR3 region is CASSFDESYEQYF. The CDR3 DNA is TGTGCCAGCAGCTTCGACGAATCCTACGAGCAGTACTTC.